These 14 T cell receptor beta chains were sequenced from one sample in a study of Ad26.COV2.S vaccination and SARS-CoV-2 variants. The treatment denotes: some 20 received Ad26.COV2.S at low or high dose, single or two shots; five or six received placebo; per-sample allocation not given. The study sampled participants on day 63 after the first vaccine or placebo injection. Using immunoSEQ multiplex PCR, the repertoire was profiled, and TCRdb retains in-frame clones only, with some absent. The sample lists about 280,000 clones, about 89% seen once, with approximately 3.3% in the top ten. The starting material was peripheral blood, obtained in a trial of Ad26.COV2.S vaccine versus placebo. Source of these receptors: a person aged 18 to 59 who received the Ad26.COV2.S COVID-19 vaccine or a placebo.

The chain couples TRBV7-2 to TRBJ1-1, with 8 bases matching TRBD1. The CDR3 has 14 residues. The V gene's germline CDR1 is SGHTA and CDR2 FQGNSA. The V gene end was trimmed by 5 bases and the J gene end by 5 bases; junction bases not matched to a gene: 7. The CDR3 reads CASSQDRGWTEAFF. The DNA of the CDR3 is TGTGCCAGCAGCCAAGACAGGGGTTGGACTGAAGCTTTCTTT.

The chain has TRBV12-3 or TRBV12-4 and TRBJ2-1, with unresolved D. This CDR3 region has 13 residues. Trimming left V 4 bases short and J 4 bases short, with 8 bases between. CDR3 region: CASSSDHYNEQFF. DNA of the CDR3: TGTGCCAGCAGTTCCGACCATTACAATGAGCAGTTCTTC.

This clone was recorded once. The rearrangement joins TRBV5-4 to TRBJ2-7, with a weak D call TRBD1 (8 bases). CDR1 and CDR2 (germline): SGHNT, YYREEE (reference sequence). V was shortened by 4 bases and J by 11 bases, with 28 bases between the two germline ends. The CDR3 is 16 residues long. CDR3 protein: CASSMGGAGTGSTEYF. For the CDR3, the DNA is TGTGCCAGCAGCATGGGGGGGGCCGGGACAGGCTCGACGGAGTACTTC.

This chain links TRBV27 with TRBJ2-1; 13 bases match TRBD2. The CDR3 consists of 16 residues. The V gene's germline CDR1 is MNHEY and CDR2 SMNVEV (reference sequence). Germline trimming cut 5 bases from V and 6 bases from J; bases unmatched to any gene: 7. The CDR3 spells CASSPPTSGGANEQFF. CDR3 DNA sequence: TGTGCCAGCAGTCCACCCACTAGCGGGGGGGCCAATGAGCAGTTCTTC.

V gene TRBV5-4 combines with J gene TRBJ2-3; 9 bases match TRBD2. CDR3 length equals 15 residues. Germline CDR1 SGHNT, CDR2 YYREEE (reference sequence). The V and J ends lost 5 bases and 0 bases, in that order; junction bases with no gene match: 4. CDR3 loop: CASRSRGGSTDTQYF. CDR3 in DNA: TGTGCCAGCAGGTCGCGGGGGGGCAGCACAGATACGCAGTATTTT. The whole variable domain, filled in from reference TRBV5-4 and TRBJ2-3, reads ETGVTQSPTHLIKTRGQQVTLRCSSQSGHNTVSWYQQALGQGPQFIFQYYREEENGRGNFPPRFSGLQFPNYSSELNVNALELDDSALYLCASRSRGGSTDTQYFGPGTRLTVL.

The chain joins TRBV7-9 to TRBJ2-7, with D possibly TRBD1 on 6 matching bases. CDR1 SEHNR and CDR2 FQNEAQ come from the germline V gene (reference sequence). CDR3 length: 16 residues. V lost 6 bases and J 7 bases, leaving 25 bases between the germline ends. DNA for the CDR3: TGTGCCAGCAGTCCCACCTCAGGCAGGGGTCCTGGGGAGCAGTACTTC. Encoded protein: CASSPTSGRGPGEQYF.

The chain joins TRBV4-2 to TRBJ2-1; possibly TRBD1 for D (6 bases). CDR3 size: 16 residues. Germline V CDR1 and CDR2: LGHNA, YNFKEQ. V gave up 3 bases and J gave up 6 bases, with 18 bases separating them. CDR3 residues: CASSQPDGIQGNEQFF. The DNA for the CDR3 is TGTGCCAGCAGCCAGCCGGACGGAATACAGGGCAATGAGCAGTTCTTC.

This clone was observed once. The CDR3 bases are TGTGCCAGCAGCTTAGTCGAAGGGGGCCAAGAGACCCAGTACTTC. This translates into CASSLVEGGQETQYF. V usage is TRBV9 and J usage is TRBJ2-5; TRBD1 is a possible D gene (6 bases). Trimming shortened V by 4 bases and J by 1 base, and 14 bases separated the two germline ends. CDR3 size: 15 residues. Germline V gives CDR1 SGDLS, CDR2 YYNGEE.

This clone was observed once. The chain uses TRBV2 and TRBJ2-2; no definite D call. This CDR3 contains 14 residues. V gave up 6 bases and J gave up 1 base, with 9 bases separating them. CDR1 and CDR2 from the germline V gene are SNHLY and FYNNEI. CDR3 sequence (DNA): TGTGCCAGCAGAAGGGCCCGGAACACCGGGGAGCTGTTTTTT. As protein: CASRRARNTGELFF.

This chain links TRBV12-5 with TRBJ2-3; TRBD1 might be the D (6 bases). CDR1 and CDR2 from the germline V gene are LGHNT and FRNRAP. Trimming stripped 6 bases from V and 5 bases from J, with 15 bases between. CDR3 length: 14 amino acids. In nucleotides, the CDR3 is TGTGCTAGTGGACCTTCACAGGGTGTAGATACGCAGTATTTT. This sequence encodes CASGPSQGVDTQYF. The full variable domain, in which reference TRBV12-5 and TRBJ2-3 provide the parts outside the CDR3, is DARVTQTPRHKVTEMGQEVTMRCQPILGHNTVFWYRQTMMQGLELLAYFRNRAPLDDSGMPKDRFSAEMPDATLATLKIQPSEPRDSAVYFCASGPSQGVDTQYFGPGTRLTVL.

V gene TRBV29-1 combines with J gene TRBJ1-2, with D tentatively TRBD1 (5 bases). The V end was cut by 7 bases, the J end by 5 bases, with 20 bases between. The CDR3 length is 14 residues. In germline, CDR1 is SQVTM, CDR2 ANQGSEA. The CDR3 protein is CSARLGAGGYGYTF. The DNA for the CDR3 is TGCAGCGCCCGATTAGGGGCAGGAGGGTATGGCTACACCTTC.

The chain uses TRBV6-5 and TRBJ2-2; TRBD2 aligns across 7 bases. Trimming took 6 bases from V and 5 from J; bases not matched to a gene: 6. The CDR3 covers 14 residues. Germline assignment: CDR1 MNHEY and CDR2 SVGAGI. The CDR3 loop is CASSVREGTGELFF. CDR3 in DNA: TGTGCCAGCAGCGTCAGGGAGGGGACCGGGGAGCTGTTTTTT.

A single count supports this clone. The V call is TRBV5-1, the J call TRBJ2-7, with 8 bases aligning to TRBD1. In germline, CDR1 is SGHRS, CDR2 YFSETQ. V shed 2 bases and J 6 bases; nucleotides not matched to a gene: 13. The CDR3 extends over 16 amino acids. The CDR3 DNA sequence: TGCGCCAGCAGCTTCTCGTTAACGGGACAGGTTGTCGAGCAGTACTTC. This encodes CASSFSLTGQVVEQYF.

V is TRBV5-1 and J is TRBJ1-1; D is possibly TRBD1 (5 bases). Germline V gene lookup returns CDR1 SGHRS and CDR2 YFSETQ. The V and J ends lost 0 bases and 5 bases respectively, with 14 bases between them. The CDR3 length is 15 residues. The chain's CDR3 is CASSLAGSLRTEAFF. The CDR3, as DNA: TGCGCCAGCAGCTTGGCAGGGTCTCTGAGAACTGAAGCTTTCTTT.